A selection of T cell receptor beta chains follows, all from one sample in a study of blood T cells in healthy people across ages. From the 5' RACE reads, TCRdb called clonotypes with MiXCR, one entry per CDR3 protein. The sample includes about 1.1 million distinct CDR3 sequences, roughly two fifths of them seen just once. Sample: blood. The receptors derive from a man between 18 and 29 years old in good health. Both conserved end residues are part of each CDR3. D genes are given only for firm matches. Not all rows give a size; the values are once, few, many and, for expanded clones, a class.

CDR3: CASSLRRGSTDTQYF
DNA: TGTGCCAGCAGCTTACGAAGGGGAAGCACAGATACGCAGTATTTT
size: .
V: TRBV7-2
D: .
J: TRBJ2-3

CDR3: CASSRGTVSEAFF
DNA: TGTGCCAGCAGTCGCGGGACAGTAAGTGAAGCTTTCTTT
size: .
V: TRBV6-2/TRBV6-3
D: TRBD1
J: TRBJ1-1

CDR3: CAGSARGQGGTEAFF
DNA: TGTGCCGGCAGTGCCCGAGGACAGGGTGGCACTGAAGCTTTCTTT
size: .
V: TRBV6-1
D: TRBD1
J: TRBJ1-1

CDR3: CASSNPRDLQGPTNYGYTF
DNA: TGTGCCAGCAGCAATCCCAGGGACTTGCAGGGGCCAACTAACTATGGCTACACCTTC
size: .
V: TRBV9
D: .
J: TRBJ1-2

CDR3: CASSLEGPTGRYF
DNA: TGTGCCAGCAGCTTAGAAGGCCCGACGGGGAGGTACTTC
size: .
V: TRBV11-2
D: .
J: TRBJ2-7

CDR3: CASSLLSGTSYNEQFF
DNA: TGTGCCAGCAGCTTACTTTCCGGGACTAGCTACAATGAGCAGTTCTTC
size: few
V: TRBV7-9
D: TRBD2
J: TRBJ2-1

CDR3: CASSLAAAVSSYEQYF
DNA: TGCGCCAGCAGCTTGGCCGCGGCGGTAAGCTCCTACGAGCAGTACTTC
size: few
V: TRBV5-1
D: .
J: TRBJ2-7

CDR3: CASTLGLNTEAFF
DNA: TGTGCCAGCACGCTGGGCTTGAACACTGAAGCTTTCTTT
size: .
V: TRBV2
D: .
J: TRBJ1-1

CDR3: CSARDFQGASNTEAFF
DNA: TGCAGTGCTAGAGATTTCCAGGGGGCGTCGAACACTGAAGCTTTCTTT
size: .
V: TRBV20-1
D: TRBD1
J: TRBJ1-1

CDR3: CSARDPGTSSYNEQFF
DNA: TGCAGTGCTAGAGATCCGGGTACCAGCTCCTACAATGAGCAGTTCTTC
size: .
V: TRBV20-1
D: .
J: TRBJ2-1

CDR3: CASSLAIGWQLGEKLFF
DNA: TGTGCCAGCAGCTTAGCCATCGGATGGCAGCTCGGGGAAAAACTGTTTTTT
size: .
V: TRBV7-8
D: .
J: TRBJ1-4

CDR3: CASSPLPRQGAYGYTF
DNA: TGTGCCAGCAGTCCGCTGCCCAGACAGGGAGCATATGGCTACACCTTC
size: .
V: TRBV27
D: TRBD1
J: TRBJ1-2

CDR3: CASSLEGAGTEAFF
DNA: TGTGCCAGCAGTCTAGAGGGGGCCGGAACTGAAGCTTTCTTT
size: few
V: TRBV7-9
D: TRBD1
J: TRBJ1-1

CDR3: CASSRWGLTYNEQFF
DNA: TGTGCCAGCAGCAGGTGGGGGCTTACCTACAATGAGCAGTTCTTC
size: many
V: TRBV25-1
D: .
J: TRBJ2-1

CDR3: CASSFDRVNTEAFF
DNA: TGTGCCAGCAGTTTTGACAGGGTGAACACTGAAGCTTTCTTT
size: .
V: TRBV6-6
D: TRBD1
J: TRBJ1-1

CDR3: CSARDLRQNYGYTF
DNA: TGCAGTGCTAGAGATCTACGACAGAACTATGGCTACACCTTC
size: many
V: TRBV20-1
D: .
J: TRBJ1-2

CDR3: CASRILAGDHINEQYF
DNA: TGTGCCAGCAGGATACTAGCGGGGGACCACATCAATGAGCAGTACTTC
size: .
V: TRBV6-1
D: TRBD2
J: TRBJ2-5

CDR3: CSARSHGGELNEQFF
DNA: TGCAGTGCTCGCTCCCACGGCGGAGAACTTAATGAGCAGTTCTTC
size: .
V: TRBV20-1
D: .
J: TRBJ2-1

CDR3: CASSFQGGIYEQYF
DNA: TGTGCCAGCAGTTTCCAGGGAGGGATTTACGAGCAGTACTTC
size: .
V: TRBV28
D: TRBD2
J: TRBJ2-7

CDR3: CASRLGTVSYNEQFF
DNA: TGCGCCAGCAGACTCGGGACGGTTTCCTACAATGAGCAGTTCTTC
size: .
V: TRBV5-1
D: .
J: TRBJ2-1

CDR3: CASSLERLGDSPLHF
DNA: TGTGCCAGCAGCTTGGAACGGTTAGGTGATTCACCCCTCCACTTT
size: few
V: TRBV5-5
D: .
J: TRBJ1-6

CDR3: CASSFGQTNTGELFF
DNA: TGCGCCAGCAGCTTTGGCCAAACGAACACCGGGGAGCTGTTTTTT
size: .
V: TRBV5-1
D: .
J: TRBJ2-2

CDR3: CASKKDYNEQFF
DNA: TGCGCCAGCAAAAAGGATTACAATGAGCAGTTCTTC
size: .
V: TRBV5-1
D: .
J: TRBJ2-1

CDR3: CASSLAETRGEKLFF
DNA: TGTGCCAGCAGCTTAGCCGAGACTAGGGGTGAAAAACTGTTTTTT
size: .
V: TRBV7-9
D: .
J: TRBJ1-4

CDR3: CASSPQGESGGYTF
DNA: TGTGCCAGCAGCCCCCAAGGGGAATCGGGCGGCTACACCTTC
size: .
V: TRBV7-2
D: .
J: TRBJ1-2

CDR3: CSAGRTEIYSNQPQHF
DNA: TGCAGTGCTGGGAGGACAGAAATATATAGCAATCAGCCCCAGCATTTT
size: .
V: TRBV20-1
D: .
J: TRBJ1-5

CDR3: CAISESRVGEQFF
DNA: TGTGCCATCAGTGAGTCAAGAGTGGGTGAGCAGTTCTTC
size: .
V: TRBV10-3
D: .
J: TRBJ2-1

CDR3: CASSFRTYTDTQYF
DNA: TGTGCCAGCAGCTTCCGGACATACACAGATACGCAGTATTTT
size: few
V: TRBV7-9
D: .
J: TRBJ2-3

CDR3: CSARDMYNEQYF
DNA: TGCAGTGCTAGAGATATGTACAATGAGCAGTACTTC
size: few
V: TRBV20-1
D: .
J: TRBJ2-5

CDR3: CASSLYGGVNYGYTF
DNA: TGTGCCAGCAGCTTATATGGAGGAGTTAACTATGGCTACACCTTC
size: few
V: TRBV7-2
D: .
J: TRBJ1-2

CDR3: CSVVTAENYGYTF
DNA: TGCAGCGTTGTTACAGCCGAAAACTATGGCTACACCTTC
size: few
V: TRBV29-1
D: .
J: TRBJ1-2

CDR3: CASSPGIVTAREQYF
DNA: TGTGCCAGCTCACCAGGAATAGTCACAGCTAGGGAGCAGTACTTC
size: once
V: TRBV18
D: .
J: TRBJ2-7

CDR3: CASSSHSQFTTQYF
DNA: TGTGCCAGCAGCTCTCACTCTCAATTTACTACGCAGTATTTT
size: many
V: TRBV7-9
D: .
J: TRBJ2-3

CDR3: CVSSLGQGSDTQYF
DNA: TGTGTCAGCAGCTTAGGGCAGGGTTCAGATACGCAGTATTTT
size: .
V: TRBV7-2
D: .
J: TRBJ2-3

CDR3: CASSLEFGQPQHF
DNA: TGTGCCAGCAGTTTAGAGTTTGGACAGCCCCAGCATTTT
size: few
V: TRBV27
D: .
J: TRBJ1-5

CDR3: CASSPGGDPYNEQFF
DNA: TGTGCCAGCAGCCCAGGGGGGGACCCCTACAATGAGCAGTTCTTC
size: few
V: TRBV4-2
D: .
J: TRBJ2-1

CDR3: CASSQSRLASTDTQYF
DNA: TGCGCCAGCAGCCAAAGTCGACTAGCTAGCACAGATACGCAGTATTTT
size: many
V: TRBV4-1
D: TRBD2
J: TRBJ2-3

CDR3: CASSPTGGPHNEQFF
DNA: TGTGCCAGCAGTCCTACAGGGGGCCCCCACAATGAGCAGTTCTTC
size: few
V: TRBV28
D: TRBD1
J: TRBJ2-1

CDR3: CASRGRGIDYGYTF
DNA: TGTGCCAGCAGGGGAAGGGGGATTGACTATGGCTACACCTTC
size: few
V: TRBV28
D: .
J: TRBJ1-2

CDR3: CASSFRQGNYYGYTF
DNA: TGTGCCAGCAGTTTTCGACAGGGGAATTACTATGGCTACACCTTC
size: .
V: TRBV11-1
D: TRBD1
J: TRBJ1-2

CDR3: CASSLYGFNEQFF
DNA: TGTGCCAGCAGTTTATATGGGTTCAATGAGCAGTTCTTC
size: .
V: TRBV12-3/TRBV12-4
D: .
J: TRBJ2-1

CDR3: CATSDFVGETQYF
DNA: TGTGCCACCAGTGATTTTGTCGGGGAGACCCAGTACTTC
size: few
V: TRBV24-1
D: .
J: TRBJ2-5

CDR3: CASSPHTGGPTMNTEAFF
DNA: TGTGCCAGCAGTCCCCATACAGGGGGACCAACTATGAACACTGAAGCTTTCTTT
size: few
V: TRBV27
D: TRBD1
J: TRBJ1-1

CDR3: CSVRTHFNEQFF
DNA: TGCAGCGTTCGGACCCATTTCAATGAGCAGTTCTTC
size: many
V: TRBV29-1
D: .
J: TRBJ2-1

CDR3: CASSATGTGGDYGYTF
DNA: TGTGCCAGCAGCGCCACCGGGACAGGGGGCGACTATGGCTACACCTTC
size: few
V: TRBV7-9
D: TRBD1
J: TRBJ1-2

CDR3: CASSSGRSGYGYTF
DNA: TGCGCCAGCAGCTCAGGGCGTTCAGGCTATGGCTACACCTTC
size: .
V: TRBV5-1
D: .
J: TRBJ1-2

CDR3: CATSDTREQSIAGEQFF
DNA: TGTGCCACCAGTGACACCAGGGAACAGAGTATTGCCGGTGAGCAGTTCTTC
size: few
V: TRBV24-1
D: .
J: TRBJ2-1